The 8 T cell receptor beta chains presented below share a single source sample, sequenced in a study of STAT3 mutations in large granular lymphocyte leukemia. The protocol was immunoSEQ multiplex PCR, while the TCRdb copy is restricted to in-frame clones and leaves out a portion. The sample lists around 8,000 clones, around 92% seen once, with less than 60% in the top ten. Their antigens remain unidentified. Whole-study findings and limits: In T-cell large granular lymphocyte leukemia, about half of patients showed multiple immunodominant subclonotypes.

Sequenced input: peripheral blood mononuclear cells. The source is a man in his fifties or sixties with T-cell large granular lymphocyte leukemia. Some clones in this sample may be carry-over from other donors' samples.

J is TRBJ1-5 and V is TRBV7-9, with D tentatively TRBD1 (5 bases). Trimming shortened V by 2 bases and J by 0 bases, and 11 bases separated the two germline ends. The germline V gene has CDR1 SEHNR and CDR2 FQNEAQ (reference sequence). The CDR3 runs to 16 residues. The CDR3 bases are TGTGCCAGCAGCTTACGAGGGGTTTATAGCAATCAGCCCCAGCATTTT. This sequence encodes CASSLRGVYSNQPQHF.

This clone was seen a single time. The rearrangement joins TRBV15 to TRBJ2-7; D call uncertain. The V end was cut by 0 bases, the J end by 3 bases, with 6 bases between. The V gene's germline CDR1 is LNHNV and CDR2 YYDKDF (reference sequence). The CDR3 sequence is 13 residues long. The DNA of the CDR3 is TGTGCCACCAGCAGAGATCTCGGCTACGAGCAGTACTTC. This translates into CATSRDLGYEQYF. The variable domain in full, with the rest retrieved from reference TRBV15 and TRBJ2-7, is DAMVIQNPRYQVTQFGKPVTLSCSQTLNHNVMYWYQQKSSQAPKLLFHYYDKDFNNEADTPDNFQSRRPNTSFCFLDIRSPGLGDTAMYLCATSRDLGYEQYFGPGTRLTVT.

The V call is TRBV25-1, the J call TRBJ1-1; TRBD1 might be the D (5 bases). Trimming took 6 bases from V and 4 from J, leaving 9 bases between them. The CDR3 consists of 12 residues. Looked up from germline, CDR1 is MGHDK and CDR2 is SYGVNS. The DNA of the CDR3 is TGTGCCAGCAGGAAGGGGAGCACTGAAGCTTTCTTT. Amino acids: CASRKGSTEAFF.

The rearrangement uses TRBV29-1 and TRBJ2-1; possibly TRBD1 for D (6 bases). The CDR3 has 12 residues. The V end lost 5 bases, the J end lost 6 bases, and 11 bases lay between the germline ends. Germline values: CDR1 SQVTM, CDR2 ANQGSEA. CDR3 in amino acids: CSVRQASNEQFF. The CDR3, as DNA: TGCAGCGTTAGACAGGCCAGCAATGAGCAGTTCTTC.

The chain employs TRBV2 and TRBJ2-3, with D hard to call. Trimming took off 7 bases at V and 1 base at J, with 6 bases between the two ends. Germline V gene sequence: CDR1 SNHLY, CDR2 FYNNEI. The CDR3 loop spans 12 amino acids. The CDR3 region is CASNRGTDTQYF. The DNA of the CDR3 is TGTGCCAGCAATAGGGGCACAGATACGCAGTATTTT.

V gene TRBV18 combines with J gene TRBJ2-3; 7 nucleotides align to TRBD2. The CDR3 has 20 amino acids. Germline V gene sequence: CDR1 KGHSH, CDR2 LQKENI. V lost 3 bases to trimming and J lost 1 base; unmatched junction nucleotides: 19. The CDR3 DNA is TGTGCCAGCTCACCCCGCTGGACGGGAGGTCACAACCAAGGCACAGATACGCAGTATTTT. The encoded protein is CASSPRWTGGHNQGTDTQYF.

This clone was seen only a few times. The J gene is TRBJ1-5, the V gene TRBV7-2, with D unresolved. This CDR3 contains 14 residues. V lost 1 base, J lost 2 bases, and 6 bases lay in between. Germline V gene sequence: CDR1 SGHTA, CDR2 FQGNSA. The CDR3 nucleotides are TGTGCCAGCAGCTTAGGCCGTGGCAATCAGCCCCAGCATTTT. This gives the protein CASSLGRGNQPQHF.

V gene TRBV5-1 combines with J gene TRBJ2-3; D remains unclear. The ends were cut back, 4 bases at V and 4 bases at J, with 7 bases in the middle. The CDR3 covers 12 residues. CDR1 and CDR2 (germline): SGHRS, YFSETQ. The CDR3 region is CASSRPPDTQYF. CDR3 DNA sequence: TGCGCCAGCAGCCGGCCACCAGATACGCAGTATTTT.